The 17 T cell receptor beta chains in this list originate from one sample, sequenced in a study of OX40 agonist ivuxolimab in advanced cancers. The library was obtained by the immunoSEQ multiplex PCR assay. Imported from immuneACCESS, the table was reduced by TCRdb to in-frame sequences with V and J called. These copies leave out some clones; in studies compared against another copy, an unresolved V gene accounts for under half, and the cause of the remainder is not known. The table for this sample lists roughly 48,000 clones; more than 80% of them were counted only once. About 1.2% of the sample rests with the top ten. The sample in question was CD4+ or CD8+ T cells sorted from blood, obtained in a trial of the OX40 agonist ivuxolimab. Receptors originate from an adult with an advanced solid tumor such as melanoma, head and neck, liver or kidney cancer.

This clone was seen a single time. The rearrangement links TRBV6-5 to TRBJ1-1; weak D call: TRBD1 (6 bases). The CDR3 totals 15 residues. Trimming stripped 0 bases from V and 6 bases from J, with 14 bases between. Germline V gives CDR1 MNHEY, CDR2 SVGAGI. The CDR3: CASSYSTGGPSEAFF. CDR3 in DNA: TGTGCCAGCAGTTACTCGACAGGTGGGCCTTCTGAAGCTTTCTTT.

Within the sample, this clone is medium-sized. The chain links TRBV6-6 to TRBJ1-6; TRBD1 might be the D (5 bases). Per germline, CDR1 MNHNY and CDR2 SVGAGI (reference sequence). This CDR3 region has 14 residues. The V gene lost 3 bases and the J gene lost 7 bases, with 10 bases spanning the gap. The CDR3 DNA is TGTGCCAGCAGTTATACAGGCGTAAATTCACCCCTCCACTTT. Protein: CASSYTGVNSPLHF.

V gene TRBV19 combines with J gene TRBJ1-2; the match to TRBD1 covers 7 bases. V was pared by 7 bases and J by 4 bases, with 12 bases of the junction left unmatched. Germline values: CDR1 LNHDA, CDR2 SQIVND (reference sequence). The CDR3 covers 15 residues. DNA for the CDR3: TGTGCCAGTATTGACATCCCCGGGACAGCCTATGGCTACACCTTC. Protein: CASIDIPGTAYGYTF.

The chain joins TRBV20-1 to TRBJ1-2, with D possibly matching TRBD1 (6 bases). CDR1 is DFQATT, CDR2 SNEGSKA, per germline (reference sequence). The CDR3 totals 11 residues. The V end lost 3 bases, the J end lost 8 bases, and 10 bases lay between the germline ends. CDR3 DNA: TGCAGTGCTAGCACAGGGCGCGGCTACACCTTC. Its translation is CSASTGRGYTF.

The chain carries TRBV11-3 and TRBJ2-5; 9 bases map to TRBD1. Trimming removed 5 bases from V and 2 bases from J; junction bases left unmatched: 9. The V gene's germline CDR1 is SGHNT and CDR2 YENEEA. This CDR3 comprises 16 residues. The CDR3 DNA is TGTGCCAGCAGCCCCGGGACAGGGAATTTACAAGAGACCCAGTACTTC. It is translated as CASSPGTGNLQETQYF.

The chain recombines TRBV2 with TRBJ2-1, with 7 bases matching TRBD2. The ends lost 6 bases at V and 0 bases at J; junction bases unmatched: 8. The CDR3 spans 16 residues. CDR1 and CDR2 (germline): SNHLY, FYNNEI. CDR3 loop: CASRISGRYSYNEQFF. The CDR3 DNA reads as TGTGCCAGCAGGATTAGCGGGCGCTACTCCTACAATGAGCAGTTCTTC.

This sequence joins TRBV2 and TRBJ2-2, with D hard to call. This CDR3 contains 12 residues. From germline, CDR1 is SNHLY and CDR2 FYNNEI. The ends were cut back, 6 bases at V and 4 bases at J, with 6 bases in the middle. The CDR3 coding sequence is TGTGCCAGCAGGTGGGGCACCGGGGAGCTGTTTTTT. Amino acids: CASRWGTGELFF.

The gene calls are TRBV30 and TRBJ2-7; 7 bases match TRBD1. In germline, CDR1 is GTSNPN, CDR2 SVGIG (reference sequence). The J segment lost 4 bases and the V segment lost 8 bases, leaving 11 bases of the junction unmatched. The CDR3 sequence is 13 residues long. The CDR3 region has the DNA TGTGCCGCGAGACAGGGAATGGTATACGAGCAGTACTTC. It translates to CAARQGMVYEQYF.

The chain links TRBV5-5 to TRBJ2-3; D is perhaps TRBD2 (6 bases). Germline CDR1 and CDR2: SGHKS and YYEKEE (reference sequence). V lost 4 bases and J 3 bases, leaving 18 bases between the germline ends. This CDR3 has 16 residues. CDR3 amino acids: CASSLGVGGNTDTQYF. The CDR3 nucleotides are TGTGCCAGCAGCCTCGGTGTGGGGGGTAATACAGATACGCAGTATTTT.

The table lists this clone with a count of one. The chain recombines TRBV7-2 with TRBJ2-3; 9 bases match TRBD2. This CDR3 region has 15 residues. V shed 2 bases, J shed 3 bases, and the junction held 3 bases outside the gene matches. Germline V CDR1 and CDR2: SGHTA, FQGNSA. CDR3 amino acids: CASSLQAGGTDTQYF. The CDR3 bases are TGTGCCAGCAGCTTACAGGCGGGGGGGACAGATACGCAGTATTTT. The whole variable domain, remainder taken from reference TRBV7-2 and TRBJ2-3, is GAGVSQSPSNKVTEKGKDVELRCDPISGHTALYWYRQSLGQGLEFLIYFQGNSAPDKSGLPSDRFSAERTGGSVSTLTIQRTQQEDSAVYLCASSLQAGGTDTQYFGPGTRLTVL.

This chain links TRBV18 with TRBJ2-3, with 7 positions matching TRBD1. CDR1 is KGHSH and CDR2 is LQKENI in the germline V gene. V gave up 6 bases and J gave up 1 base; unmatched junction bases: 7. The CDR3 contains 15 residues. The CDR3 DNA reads TGTGCCAGCTCCGTACAGGGGTTGGGCACAGATACGCAGTATTTT. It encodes CASSVQGLGTDTQYF.

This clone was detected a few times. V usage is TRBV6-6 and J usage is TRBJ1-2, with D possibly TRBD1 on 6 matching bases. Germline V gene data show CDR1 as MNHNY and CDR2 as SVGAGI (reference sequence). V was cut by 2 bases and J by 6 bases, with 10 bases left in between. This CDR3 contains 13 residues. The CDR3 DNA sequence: TGTGCCAGCAGTTACGCCAGGGGAGATGGCTACACCTTC. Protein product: CASSYARGDGYTF.

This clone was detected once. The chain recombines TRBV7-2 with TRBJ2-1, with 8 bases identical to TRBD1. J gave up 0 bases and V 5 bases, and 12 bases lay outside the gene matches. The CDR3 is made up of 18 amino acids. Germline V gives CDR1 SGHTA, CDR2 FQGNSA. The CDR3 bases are TGTGCCAGCAGCCCGTCCCGGGACAGGTTTTCCTCCTACAATGAGCAGTTCTTC. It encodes CASSPSRDRFSSYNEQFF.

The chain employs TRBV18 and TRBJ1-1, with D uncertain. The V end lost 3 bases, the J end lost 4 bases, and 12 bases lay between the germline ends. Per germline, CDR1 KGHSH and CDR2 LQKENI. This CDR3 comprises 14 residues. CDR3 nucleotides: TGTGCCAGCTCACCCAGCAGGCGGGTCACTGAAGCTTTCTTT. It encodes CASSPSRRVTEAFF.

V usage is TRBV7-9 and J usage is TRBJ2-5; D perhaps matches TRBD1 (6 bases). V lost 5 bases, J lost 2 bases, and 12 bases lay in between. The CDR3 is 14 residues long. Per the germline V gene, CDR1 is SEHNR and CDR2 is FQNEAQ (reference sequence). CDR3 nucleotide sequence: TGTGCCAGCAGCGCATACAGGGAGCAAGAGACCCAGTACTTC. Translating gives CASSAYREQETQYF.

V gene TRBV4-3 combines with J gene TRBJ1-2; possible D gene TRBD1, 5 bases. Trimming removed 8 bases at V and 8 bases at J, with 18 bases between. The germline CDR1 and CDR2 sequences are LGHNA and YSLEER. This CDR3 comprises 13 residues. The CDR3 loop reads CASSGAGPGGYTF. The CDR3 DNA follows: TGCGCCAGCTCTGGGGCAGGCCCGGGCGGCTACACCTTC.

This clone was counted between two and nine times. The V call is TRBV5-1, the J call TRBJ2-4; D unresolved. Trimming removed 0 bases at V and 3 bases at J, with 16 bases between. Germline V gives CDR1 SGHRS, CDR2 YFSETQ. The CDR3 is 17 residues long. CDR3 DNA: TGCGCCAGCAGCTTGGCCGTTGGGGAACGCGGCAAAAACATTCAGTACTTC. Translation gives CASSLAVGERGKNIQYF.